A selection of T cell receptor beta chains follows, all from one sample in a study of blood T cell repertoires in COVID-19. Sequenced by immunoSEQ multiplex PCR; TCRdb stores in-frame clones only, minus some. The sample carries roughly 160,000 clones, approximately 91% recorded once. Specimen: peripheral blood. The receptors originated from a man in his late teens or twenties with acute or convalescent COVID-19. The CDR3 runs from the conserved cysteine through the conserved F or W. The D gene is left open where the match is weak. Clone size appears in some rows only: once, few, many, or a class for an expanded clone.

d_call	v_call	j_call	clone_size	cdr3_nt	cdr3_aa
NA	TRBV7-8	TRBJ2-4	NA	TGTGCCAGCAGCCCGGGGGACCCCTTTGTGCACCTAGCCAAAAACATTCAGTACTTC	CASSPGDPFVHLAKNIQYF
TRBD2	TRBV5-1	TRBJ2-7	NA	TGCGCCAGCAGCTTGTTAGCGGGACTCTTCTACGAGCAGTACTTC	CASSLLAGLFYEQYF
TRBD1	TRBV9	TRBJ1-2	once	TGTGCCAGCAGCCCCCGGGGACAGGGATCTGACTATGGCTACACCTTC	CASSPRGQGSDYGYTF
NA	TRBV14	TRBJ2-2	NA	TGTGCCAGCTCCTCAATACGGAGGGTCCTGGGCGGGGAGCTGTTTTTT	CASSSIRRVLGGELFF
NA	TRBV30	TRBJ1-5	NA	TGTGCCTGGAGTGTACCGGGTTCGGACAGCAGAGTCCAGCCCCAGCATTTT	CAWSVPGSDSRVQPQHF
TRBD1	TRBV27	TRBJ2-2	NA	TGTGCCAGCAGCTCCGGACAGGCTTTGTCAGGGGAGCTGTTTTTT	CASSSGQALSGELFF
TRBD1	TRBV7-6	TRBJ1-2	NA	TGTGCCAGCAGCTTAGGGACAGGGGGGCCGCTCGGGAATGGCTACACCTTC	CASSLGTGGPLGNGYTF
TRBD1	TRBV5-5	TRBJ1-2	NA	TGTGCCAGCAGGTCGACAGGGTCATATGGCTACACCTTC	CASRSTGSYGYTF
TRBD1	TRBV18	TRBJ1-6	NA	TGTGCCAGCTCACCAATTCCGGGACAGGGAATCGATTCACCCCTCCACTTT	CASSPIPGQGIDSPLHF
NA	TRBV4-1	TRBJ1-5	NA	TGCGCCAGCAGCCTTGACAGTGTCAATCAGCCCCAGCATTTT	CASSLDSVNQPQHF
NA	TRBV5-6	TRBJ1-6	NA	TGTGCCAGCAACCGAGGGCGATTACGGTCACCCCTCCACTTT	CASNRGRLRSPLHF
NA	TRBV6-4	TRBJ1-5	NA	TGTGCCAGCAGTGAATACCCGACACCCCAATCCCCCCAGCATTTT	CASSEYPTPQSPQHF
TRBD1	TRBV2	TRBJ1-6	NA	TGTGCCAGCATTTCCCACCGGGACAGAAATTCACCCCTCCACTTT	CASISHRDRNSPLHF
NA	TRBV10-1	TRBJ1-6	NA	TGCGCCAGCAGTGAGTCGGGAGGGCAAACCCTCCACTTT	CASSESGGQTLHF
TRBD2	TRBV5-1	TRBJ2-3	NA	TGCGCCAGCAGCTTGGGGACTAGCGGGGGGCTGACAGATACGCAGTATTTT	CASSLGTSGGLTDTQYF
TRBD2	TRBV25-1	TRBJ2-1	NA	TGTGCCAGCAGTGGCACTCGACTAGCGGGACTCAATGAGCAGTTCTTC	CASSGTRLAGLNEQFF
NA	TRBV27	TRBJ1-2	once	TGTGCCAGCAGTTTATCTTCCCTAACTAACTATGGCTACACCTTC	CASSLSSLTNYGYTF
TRBD2	TRBV27	TRBJ2-7	NA	TGTGCCAGCAGTCTCGGACTAGGCATGGGGTACGAGCAGTACTTC	CASSLGLGMGYEQYF
NA	TRBV15	TRBJ1-1	NA	TGTGCCACCAGCAGAGCACGAGGGGGCACTGAAGCTTTCTTT	CATSRARGGTEAFF
NA	TRBV5-4	TRBJ1-6	NA	TGTGCCAGCAGTCCCACAGGGATGCGTAATTCACCCCTCCACTTT	CASSPTGMRNSPLHF
TRBD1	TRBV6-5	TRBJ1-2	NA	TGTGCCAGCAGTGACTCGGGACAGCACTATGGCTACACCTTC	CASSDSGQHYGYTF
NA	TRBV5-1	TRBJ2-7	NA	TGCGCCAGCAGAGGGGATCCCTACGAGCAGTACTTC	CASRGDPYEQYF
TRBD2	TRBV19	TRBJ2-7	NA	TGTGCCAGTAGTCTTGGGGGGGTTGTGGACGAGCAGTACTTC	CASSLGGVVDEQYF
TRBD2	TRBV5-1	TRBJ2-3	NA	TGCGCCAGCAGCTTGGGGAGCGGGGGGGCGACAGATACGCAGTATTTT	CASSLGSGGATDTQYF
NA	TRBV4-1	TRBJ1-2	NA	TGCGCCAGCAGCCAAGCGGAGGGGAGGGACTATGGCTACACCTTC	CASSQAEGRDYGYTF
TRBD1	TRBV25-1	TRBJ1-4	NA	TGTGCCAGCAGTGAACAGGGACAGGGGGCTGTTGGTGAAAAACTGTTTTTT	CASSEQGQGAVGEKLFF
TRBD2	TRBV7-2	TRBJ2-1	NA	TGTGCCAGCAGCCCCGTTAGCGGGGGTATGAATGAGCAGTTCTTC	CASSPVSGGMNEQFF
NA	TRBV10-3	TRBJ1-2	NA	TGTGCCATCCAGGGAGGCTATGGCTACACCTTC	CAIQGGYGYTF
NA	TRBV6-6	TRBJ1-4	NA	TGTGCCAGCACTCTAGAAGGAGCGGAAGGTGAAAAACTGTTTTTT	CASTLEGAEGEKLFF
NA	TRBV6-5	TRBJ1-2	NA	TGTGCCACCTCTAATGCATGGCGGGACTATGGCTACACCTTC	CATSNAWRDYGYTF
TRBD2	TRBV9	TRBJ2-1	many	TGTGCCAGCTCCCACGGGGGGAGCTCCTACAATGAGCAGTTCTTC	CASSHGGSSYNEQFF
NA	TRBV5-1	TRBJ2-1	once	TGCGCCAGCAGCTTAGGGGGTCCGAGCTCCTACAATGAGCAGTTCTTC	CASSLGGPSSYNEQFF
NA	TRBV27	TRBJ2-3	NA	TGTGCCAGCAGTTTATCAGGGAGAAGCACAGATACGCAGTATTTT	CASSLSGRSTDTQYF
TRBD2	TRBV15	TRBJ2-1	NA	TGTGCCACCAGCAGGGGGCTAGCGGGAGGGCCGGGAGAGCAGTTCTTC	CATSRGLAGGPGEQFF
NA	TRBV10-3	TRBJ1-2	NA	TGTGCCATCAGTGATCAGGGGCATGGGAGTGGCTACACCTTC	CAISDQGHGSGYTF
NA	TRBV5-1	TRBJ1-1	once	TGCGCCAGCAGCGGGGAGGTTTCAGGGAGTGGCACTGAAGCTTTCTTT	CASSGEVSGSGTEAFF
TRBD2	TRBV10-3	TRBJ2-3	once	TGTGCCATCGCGGGGGTATTGACAGATACGCAGTATTTT	CAIAGVLTDTQYF
TRBD1	TRBV4-1	TRBJ1-1	NA	TGCGCCAGCAGCTCACGACAGGGGGTGAACACTGAAGCTTTCTTT	CASSSRQGVNTEAFF
NA	TRBV28	TRBJ1-2	NA	TGTGCCAGCAGTTTAACTTTATTCGGGGGGCGAGGCTACACCTTC	CASSLTLFGGRGYTF
TRBD1	TRBV6-5	TRBJ1-6	NA	TGTGCCAGCAGTTATTCCCAGACAGGGGGGGCCACCCTCCACTTT	CASSYSQTGGATLHF
TRBD1	TRBV12-5	TRBJ1-5	few	TGTGCTAGTGGTTTGGTAAACAAGGGGGCAGAAAGCAATCAGCCCCAGCATTTT	CASGLVNKGAESNQPQHF
TRBD2	TRBV5-1	TRBJ2-2	NA	TGCGCCAGCAGCCGCCCAGAAGCGGGAGTAGGGTTCGCGGGGGAGCTGTTTTTT	CASSRPEAGVGFAGELFF
NA	TRBV7-8	TRBJ1-1	NA	TGTGCCAGCAGCCGAGTGACAGTGAACACTGAAGCTTTCTTT	CASSRVTVNTEAFF
TRBD2	TRBV7-8	TRBJ2-1	NA	TGTGCCAGCAGCCCCCAACTAGCGGGGGTCTACAATGAGCAGTTCTTC	CASSPQLAGVYNEQFF
NA	TRBV24-1	TRBJ2-1	NA	TGTGCCACCAGTGATTTGCCGGCAGGGGTCGGTGAGCAGTTCTTC	CATSDLPAGVGEQFF
TRBD2	TRBV7-7	TRBJ2-7	few	TGTGCCAGCAGCTTAGCGATGGGGGAGGGCCGCGAGCAGTACTTC	CASSLAMGEGREQYF
TRBD2	TRBV3-1/TRBV3-2	TRBJ2-5	NA	TGTGCCAGCAGCCAGGGACTAGCGGGGGTGAAGACCCAGTACTTC	CASSQGLAGVKTQYF
NA	TRBV5-5	TRBJ2-3	NA	TGTGCCAGCAGCTTGGATGGGGGGGCCGTCGCAGATACGCAGTATTTT	CASSLDGGAVADTQYF
NA	TRBV18	TRBJ2-1	once	TGTGCCAGCTCACCCCTCGGAGGGCCGAATGAGCAGTTCTTC	CASSPLGGPNEQFF
TRBD1	TRBV6-5	TRBJ1-2	NA	TGTGCCAGCCGAGGACAGGGGAGACACTATGGCTACACCTTC	CASRGQGRHYGYTF
NA	TRBV4-2	TRBJ1-2	NA	TGTGCCAGCAGCCCCCCCGGGCGGGGGGAAAATGGCTACACCTTC	CASSPPGRGENGYTF
NA	TRBV4-2	TRBJ1-1	once	TGTGCCAGCGTCCCATCGGGAGACATGAACACTGAAGCTTTCTTT	CASVPSGDMNTEAFF
NA	TRBV7-9	TRBJ1-4	few	TGTGCCAGCAGCTTAGGTAGTACAACTAATGAAAAACTGTTTTTT	CASSLGSTTNEKLFF
NA	TRBV4-1	TRBJ1-1	NA	TGCGCCAGCAGCCAAGAGAGGGCGGGGTTGGAGGCCGAAGCTTTCTTT	CASSQERAGLEAEAFF
NA	TRBV19	TRBJ2-1	NA	TGTGCCAGTAGTATAGACGGGGGTCTTAGGAATGAGCAGTTCTTC	CASSIDGGLRNEQFF